A single sample is the source of the 29 T cell receptor beta chains below, sequenced in a study of immune characterization of retroperitoneal liposarcoma. TCRdb itself ran the PCR reads through MiXCR, one entry per CDR3 protein. The sample includes 7,000 or so distinct CDR3 sequences, about 30% of them seen just once. Material: tumor tissue. These receptors were taken from a female donor with retroperitoneal liposarcoma.

This clonotype was detected ten times or more. V gene TRBV6-1 combines with J gene TRBJ1-6; 7 nucleotides agree with TRBD1. Trimming cost V 4 bases and J 0 bases; bases outside gene matches: 3. The CDR3 runs 16 residues. Germline CDR1 and CDR2: MNHNS and SASEGT. The CDR3 coding sequence is TGTGCCAGCAGTGGGGACAGTAGCTCCTATAATTCACCCCTCCACTTT. Amino acid sequence: CASSGDSSSYNSPLHF.

A word on this clonotype: An end of the junction differs from the germline gene, which may be a read error. This chain connects TRBV5-1 to TRBJ2-7; the match to TRBD1 covers 10 bases. There are 13 residues in the CDR3. CDR1 and CDR2 (germline): SGHRS, YFSETQ. The CDR3 DNA follows: TGCGCCCGCAGCTTGGGACAGGGGTACGAGCAGTACTTC. It specifies CARSLGQGYEQYF. Looking up the rest from reference TRBV5-1 and TRBJ2-7 gives the full variable domain: KAGVTQTPRYLIKTRGQQVTLSCSPISGHRSVSWYQQTPGQGLQFLFEYFSETQRNKGNFPGRFSGRQFSNSRSEMNVSTLELGDSALYLCARSLGQGYEQYFGPGTRLTVT.

This clonotype was observed a few times. The CDR3 DNA reads as TGTGCCAGCAGTGAAAGGGGACTGTCCCTGGGCTACACCTTC. It encodes CASSERGLSLGYTF. The chain joins TRBV6-1 to TRBJ1-2; tentative D call: TRBD1 (5 bases). CDR1 MNHNS and CDR2 SASEGT come from the germline V gene. This CDR3 has 14 amino acids. Trimming removed 2 bases from V and 8 bases from J, with 15 bases in between.

This chain uses TRBV7-2 with TRBJ2-7, with TRBD2 matching over 8 bases. The J call is in doubt because the DNA end fits TRBJ2-1 better. CDR1 and CDR2 (germline): SGHTA, FQGNSA. The CDR3 runs 14 residues. CDR3 sequence reads: CASSSRGVYNEQFF. CDR3 sequence (DNA): TGTGCCAGCAGCTCGCGGGGGGTCTACAATGAGCAGTTCTTC.

In DNA, the CDR3 is TGTGCCAGCAGCTTAAGGGAAGGCACTGAAGCTTTCTTT. This sequence encodes CASSLREGTEAFF. This chain joins TRBV11-3 and TRBJ1-1; D not certain. This CDR3 has 13 amino acids. The V gene's germline CDR1 is SGHNT and CDR2 YENEEA. V lost 2 bases and J lost 4, with 8 bases in between. The complete variable domain, with remaining parts taken from reference TRBV11-3 and TRBJ1-1, reads EAGVVQSPRYKIIEKKQPVAFWCNPISGHNTLYWYLQNLGQGPELLIRYENEEAVDDSQLPKDRFSAERLKGVDSTLKIQPAELGDSAVYLCASSLREGTEAFFGQGTRLTVV.

This clonotype was detected ten times or more. V and J are TRBV15 and TRBJ1-1, with no clear D. The germline V gene encodes CDR1 LNHNV and CDR2 YYDKDF (reference sequence). The CDR3 spans 14 residues. Trimming took 2 bases from V and 1 from J, leaving 8 bases between them. The CDR3 coding sequence is TGTGCCACCAGCAGATCTCTGTCGAACACTGAAGCTTTCTTT. Amino acid sequence: CATSRSLSNTEAFF.

Only a few counts were recorded for this clonotype. The V gene is TRBV6-1, the J gene TRBJ2-1; D is ambiguous. The CDR3 runs to 13 residues. The germline V gene encodes CDR1 MNHNS and CDR2 SASEGT. The V end was cut by 6 bases, the J end by 5 bases, with 11 bases between. The CDR3 nucleotides read TGTGCCAGCAGCACGAGGTGGCACAATGAGCAGTTCTTC. Translating it yields CASSTRWHNEQFF.

The sample holds a few counts of this clonotype. The chain joins TRBV5-1 to TRBJ2-1; D remains unclear. The CDR3 loop spans 15 amino acids. Trimming stripped 1 base from V and 0 bases from J, with 8 bases between. The germline V gene encodes CDR1 SGHRS and CDR2 YFSETQ. The CDR3 bases are TGCGCCAGCAGCTTGTCCCTGAGCTCCTACAATGAGCAGTTCTTC. Protein: CASSLSLSSYNEQFF.

The sample holds a few counts of this clonotype. The DNA of the CDR3 is TGCGCCAGCAGCCCCATGACTAGCGGTGGTGATACGCAGTATTTT. This sequence encodes CASSPMTSGGDTQYF. The J gene is TRBJ2-3, the V gene TRBV5-1, with 9 bases that match TRBD2. Germline assignment: CDR1 SGHRS and CDR2 YFSETQ. V lost 4 bases, J lost 6 bases, and 9 bases stayed unmatched. This CDR3 spans 15 amino acids.

The V gene is TRBV6-1, the J gene TRBJ2-1; TRBD2 matches at 10 bases. This CDR3 is built from 14 residues. Germline V gene lookup returns CDR1 MNHNS and CDR2 SASEGT. Germline trimming cut 7 bases from V and 10 bases from J; bases unmatched to any gene: 10. CDR3 loop: CASKGTSVQGEQFF. CDR3 nucleotide sequence: TGTGCCAGCAAAGGGACTAGCGTTCAAGGCGAGCAGTTCTTC.

J is TRBJ2-1 and V is TRBV6-1; D is perhaps TRBD2 (6 bases). The CDR3 spans 14 residues. Trimming cost V 4 bases and J 4 bases, with 11 bases left between them. Germline V gene sequence: CDR1 MNHNS, CDR2 SASEGT. CDR3 region: CASSVGRGYNEQFF. In DNA form, the CDR3 reads TGTGCCAGCAGTGTTGGGCGGGGATACAATGAGCAGTTCTTC.

This clonotype showed up many times. The gene calls are TRBV6-1 and TRBJ1-1; D not resolved. V shed 5 bases and J shed 0 bases, with 10 bases lying between them. CDR3 size: 14 residues. Germline V gene lookup returns CDR1 MNHNS and CDR2 SASEGT. Here the CDR3 DNA reads TGTGCCAGCAGTTATGGGCGGGTGAACACTGAAGCTTTCTTT. This encodes CASSYGRVNTEAFF.

In its sample, this clonotype was seen a few times. The gene calls are TRBV5-6 and TRBJ2-1, with 10 bases identical to TRBD1. The closer fit of TRBJ2-7 to the DNA end suggests the J call may be wrong. The CDR3 is 13 residues long. From germline, CDR1 is SGHDT and CDR2 YYEEEE. The CDR3 DNA is TGTGCCAGCAGCGGGTGGGACAGGGGCGAGCAGTACTTC. Protein product: CASSGWDRGEQYF.

The CDR3 region has the DNA TGTGCCAGCAGTCGGGAGGTTTACGAGCAGTTCTTC. The encoded protein is CASSREVYEQFF. The chain uses TRBV12-3 or TRBV12-4 and TRBJ2-1; 7 bases fit TRBD2. There are 12 residues in the CDR3. Trimming removed 5 bases from V and 10 bases from J; junction bases left unmatched: 5.

This rearrangement joins TRBV5-1 to TRBJ2-7; 13 bases are shared with TRBD2. V lost 0 bases and J lost 3; bases outside the gene matches: 9. Germline-derived CDR1 and CDR2 are SGHRS and YFSETQ. The CDR3 spans 18 residues. The CDR3 DNA reads TGCGCCAGCAGCTTGGGACTAGCGGGAGGCCCGTCTGTCTACGAGCAGTACTTC. This gives the protein CASSLGLAGGPSVYEQYF.

The V gene is TRBV12-3 or TRBV12-4, the J gene TRBJ2-3, with 13 bases fitting TRBD2. The J call may be wrong; the DNA end is better matched by TRBJ2-1. The CDR3 is 16 residues long. The CDR3 spells CAQPLRLAGGGETQFF. The CDR3 nucleotides are TGTGCCCAACCACTACGACTAGCGGGAGGAGGGGAGACCCAGTTCTTC.

The rearrangement links TRBV12-3 or TRBV12-4 to TRBJ2-1; D not certain. This CDR3 has 14 amino acids. Trimming left V 4 bases short and J 0 bases short, with 7 bases between. The CDR3 nucleotides are TGTGCCAGCAGTTCGACTGGCTCCTACAATGAGCAGTTCTTC. Amino acids: CASSSTGSYNEQFF.

This clonotype was seen ten or more times. This may be a read error: a much more frequent sequence differs by one nucleotide. V gene TRBV10-2 combines with J gene TRBJ2-1; the D gene is possibly TRBD2 (5 bases). In germline, CDR1 is WSHSY, CDR2 SAAADI. This CDR3 is 14 amino acids long. V lost 0 bases and J lost 10, with 13 bases in between. CDR3 coding DNA: TGCGCCAGCAGTGAGTCGACTAACAACTACGAGCAGTTCTTC. Translation: CASSESTNNYEQFF.

The V call is TRBV6-5, the J call TRBJ2-3; 7 nucleotides agree with TRBD1. The length of the CDR3 is 14 residues. The V gene's germline CDR1 is MNHEY and CDR2 SVGAGI. V shed 4 bases and J 2 bases; nucleotides not matched to a gene: 3. CDR3 DNA sequence: TGTGCCAGCAGTTCGGGACAGTTCACAGATACGCAGTATTTT. Translated: CASSSGQFTDTQYF.

This clonotype came up a few times. V gene TRBV6-5 combines with J gene TRBJ1-6; D is possibly TRBD1 (6 bases). This CDR3 region has 14 residues. With 2 bases removed from V and 6 bases from J, the gap between germline ends came to 8 bases. Germline CDR1 MNHEY, CDR2 SVGAGI. CDR3 sequence reads: CASSYNRVNSPLHF. In nucleotides, the CDR3 is TGTGCCAGCAGTTACAACAGGGTTAATTCACCCCTCCACTTT.

The CDR3 coding sequence is TGTGCCAGCAAGGTTACCGAGGTGACCTACGAGCAGTACTTC. Translated: CASKVTEVTYEQYF. The V and J genes are TRBV2 and TRBJ2-7; D uncertain. Per the germline V gene, CDR1 is SNHLY and CDR2 is FYNNEI. This CDR3 spans 14 amino acids. Trimming removed 7 bases from V and 2 bases from J, with 15 bases in between.

This clonotype was seen a few times. The chain combines TRBV18 with TRBJ1-1; TRBD1 might be the D (6 bases). The CDR3 has 11 amino acids. Trimming cost V 5 bases and J 10 bases, with 11 bases left between them. Germline values: CDR1 KGHSH, CDR2 LQKENI. Here the CDR3 DNA reads TGTGCCAGCTCATCGACAGGCGCAGCTTTCTTT. The encoded protein is CASSSTGAAFF. Supplemented by reference TRBV18 and TRBJ1-1, the full variable domain reads NAGVMQNPRHLVRRRGQEARLRCSPMKGHSHVYWYRQLPEEGLKFMVYLQKENIIDESGMPKERFSAEFPKEGPSILRIQQVVRGDSAAYFCASSSTGAAFFGQGTRLTVV.

This clonotype was counted ten times or more. The chain combines TRBV19 with TRBJ2-5; 10 positions agree with TRBD2. The CDR3 contains 15 residues. V lost 6 bases, J lost 3 bases, and 7 bases stayed unmatched. CDR1 LNHDA and CDR2 SQIVND come from the germline V gene (reference sequence). The DNA of the CDR3 is TGTGCCAGTAGAGGACTAGCGGAGGGGGAAGAGACCCAGTACTTC. The encoded protein is CASRGLAEGEETQYF.

There are many counts of this clonotype. This chain joins TRBV28 and TRBJ1-4; D remains unclear. Germline lookup yields CDR1 MDHEN and CDR2 SYDVKM. V was clipped by 5 bases and J by 11 bases, with 9 bases between them. The CDR3 totals 11 residues. CDR3 coding DNA: TGTGCCAGCAGTCCTGGGTGGAAACTGTTTTTT. This translates into CASSPGWKLFF.

Many counts were recorded for this clonotype. This chain links TRBV12-3 or TRBV12-4 with TRBJ2-5, with 8 nucleotides matching TRBD2. The CDR3 is made up of 14 amino acids. J gave up 2 bases and V 6 bases, and 5 bases lay outside the gene matches. In nucleotides, the CDR3 is TGTGCCAGCAGCCAACTAGCGGAGCAAGAGACCCAGTACTTC. Its protein is CASSQLAEQETQYF.

This rearrangement joins TRBV19 to TRBJ2-5; D not resolved. CDR1 is LNHDA and CDR2 is SQIVND in the germline V gene (reference sequence). This CDR3 contains 15 residues. The ends were cut back, 4 bases at V and 7 bases at J, with 19 bases in the middle. CDR3: CASSTRQLSPGTQYF. DNA of the CDR3: TGTGCCAGTAGTACGAGGCAGCTCTCGCCAGGGACCCAGTACTTC.

The chain joins TRBV12-3 or TRBV12-4 to TRBJ2-1, with D perhaps TRBD1 (6 bases). The end of the DNA fits TRBJ2-7 better, so the J call may be wrong. The CDR3 has 13 amino acids. The CDR3, as DNA: TGTGCCAGCAGTTTAGAAGGGGGTTTCGAGCAGTACTTC. This encodes CASSLEGGFEQYF.

This clonotype occurred a few times. J is TRBJ2-2 and V is TRBV5-5; TRBD2 matches at 10 bases. The CDR3 has 16 amino acids. Germline trimming cut 4 bases from V and 1 base from J; bases unmatched to any gene: 4. CDR1 is SGHKS and CDR2 is YYEKEE in the germline V gene (reference sequence). CDR3 sequence reads: CASSPRTSGNTGELFF. Written as DNA, the CDR3 is TGTGCCAGCAGCCCTCGGACTAGCGGGAACACCGGGGAGCTGTTTTTT.

This clonotype appeared once. The V gene is TRBV5-6, the J gene TRBJ2-4, with a possible D match to TRBD1 (6 bases). The end of the DNA is better explained by TRBJ2-5, so the J call may be wrong. The CDR3 spans 15 residues. CDR1 is SGHDT and CDR2 is YYEEEE in the germline V gene. The CDR3 nucleotides are TGTGCCAGCAGCTTGGGCCAGGGGCGGAGGGAGACCCAGTACTTC. Amino acids: CASSLGQGRRETQYF.